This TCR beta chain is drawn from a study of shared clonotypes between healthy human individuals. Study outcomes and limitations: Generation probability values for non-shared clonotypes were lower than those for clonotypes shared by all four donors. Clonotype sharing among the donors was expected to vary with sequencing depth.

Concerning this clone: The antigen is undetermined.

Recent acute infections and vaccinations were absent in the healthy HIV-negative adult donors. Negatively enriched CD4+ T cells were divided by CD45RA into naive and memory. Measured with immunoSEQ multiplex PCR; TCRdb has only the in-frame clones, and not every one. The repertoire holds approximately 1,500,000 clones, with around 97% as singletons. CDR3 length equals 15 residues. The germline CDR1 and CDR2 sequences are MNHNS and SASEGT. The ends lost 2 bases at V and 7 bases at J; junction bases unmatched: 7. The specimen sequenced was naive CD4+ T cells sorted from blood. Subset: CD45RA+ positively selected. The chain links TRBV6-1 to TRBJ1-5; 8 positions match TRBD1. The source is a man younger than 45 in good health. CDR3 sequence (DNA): TGTGCCAGCAGTGAACAGGGGGCCCAGGGGCAGCCCCAGCATTTT. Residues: CASSEQGAQGQPQHF.